This T cell receptor beta chain was sequenced in a study of glioma-infiltrating T cells after dendritic cell vaccination. The table came from immunoSEQ multiplex PCR; TCRdb's copy has only in-frame clones and leaves some out. The data hold about 67,000 clones, with approximately 81% observed a single time. The receptor's source is a human donor with glioblastoma. The specimen comprised blood, sampled before dendritic cell vaccination.

The CDR3 DNA follows: TGTGCCAGCAGCTCCCTAGATCGGGGGGGAACCTACGAGCAGTACTTC. It specifies CASSSLDRGGTYEQYF. The chain couples TRBV5-4 to TRBJ2-7; 8 bases are a match to TRBD2. Per germline, CDR1 SGHNT and CDR2 YYREEE (reference sequence). V lost 3 bases, J lost 2 bases, and 10 bases stayed unmatched. This CDR3 region has 16 residues.